This T cell receptor beta chain was retrieved from a study of PD-L1 blockade in urothelial cancer. About the research overall: Patients' atezolizumab regimen, 1,200 mg intravenously every 3 weeks, began around 2014. Men with urothelial cancer arising in the bladder made up most of the 29 patients. From 0 to 3 prior chemotherapy regimens had been given to the patients. Blood analyses occurred 3 weeks (second dose) and 6 weeks post treatment start.

Time point here: pretreatment peripheral blood. V shed 1 base and J 3 bases; nucleotides not matched to a gene: 14. The CDR3 sequence is 19 residues long. Germline CDR1 is SGHTA and CDR2 is FQGNSA. Here immunoSEQ multiplex PCR was the method, and the copy in TCRdb shows in-frame clones only, minus some. The sample yields tens of thousands of clones, around 83% seen once. Source: PBMCs, taken around atezolizumab (anti-PD-L1) treatment. The source is a woman aged 70-85 years with urothelial cancer. The chain is built from TRBV7-2 and TRBJ2-7, with 11 bases identical to TRBD1. The CDR3 here is CASSLVGSAPGTGGYEQYF. Written as DNA, the CDR3 is TGTGCCAGCAGCTTAGTTGGTTCGGCGCCCGGGACAGGGGGCTACGAGCAGTACTTC. The full variable domain, rest sourced from reference TRBV7-2 and TRBJ2-7, is GAGVSQSPSNKVTEKGKDVELRCDPISGHTALYWYRQSLGQGLEFLIYFQGNSAPDKSGLPSDRFSAERTGGSVSTLTIQRTQQEDSAVYLCASSLVGSAPGTGGYEQYFGPGTRLTVT.